This T cell receptor (beta chain) was identified during a study of cytomegalovirus exposure and HLA in healthy donors. Study conclusions and caveats: The majority of TCR sequences were rare, yet some public TCRs appeared in many donors. According to a later analysis, TCR clusters from the first cohort tended to co-occur in the 120 or so validation repertoires. Specificity of three CMV-associated chains for CMV antigens was verified in vitro.

Sequenced by immunoSEQ multiplex PCR; TCRdb stores in-frame clones only, minus some. The sample holds 150,000 to 200,000 clones, around nine tenths seen once. Note on this clone: Its target is unknown.

The donors were members of the approximately 120-subject validation cohort (separate from the approximately 730-subject first cohort). Trimming removed 7 bases from V and 0 bases from J, with 6 bases in between. The CDR3 is made up of 13 amino acids. Germline values: CDR1 LNHDA, CDR2 SQIVND (reference sequence). The receptor was derived from a woman between 25 and 40 years old in good health and CMV-seronegative. The chain uses TRBV19 and TRBJ1-4, with D uncertain. Specimen: PBMCs. The CDR3 reads CASKSATNEKLFF. CDR3 bases: TGTGCCAGTAAGAGTGCAACTAATGAAAAACTGTTTTTT.